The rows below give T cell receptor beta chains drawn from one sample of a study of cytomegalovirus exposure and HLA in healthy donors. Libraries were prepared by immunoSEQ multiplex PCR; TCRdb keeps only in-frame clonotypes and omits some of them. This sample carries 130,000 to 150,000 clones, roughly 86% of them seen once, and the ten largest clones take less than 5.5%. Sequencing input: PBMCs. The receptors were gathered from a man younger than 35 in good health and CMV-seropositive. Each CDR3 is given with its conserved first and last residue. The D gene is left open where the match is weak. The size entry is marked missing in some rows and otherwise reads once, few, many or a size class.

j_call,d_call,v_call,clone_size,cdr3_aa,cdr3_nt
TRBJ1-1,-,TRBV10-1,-,CASSESTATGMKAFF,TGCGCCAGCAGTGAGTCGACTGCTACAGGGATGAAGGCTTTCTTT
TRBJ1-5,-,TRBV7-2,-,CASSWTGTSNQPQHF,TGTGCCAGCAGCTGGACCGGGACATCGAATCAGCCCCAGCATTTT
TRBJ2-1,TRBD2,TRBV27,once,CASSELAGGQNEQFF,TGTGCCAGCAGTGAACTAGCGGGAGGCCAAAATGAGCAGTTCTTC
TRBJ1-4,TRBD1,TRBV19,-,CASSARQGKVEKLFF,TGTGCCAGTAGTGCAAGACAGGGGAAGGTTGAAAAACTGTTTTTT
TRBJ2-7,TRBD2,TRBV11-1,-,CASSPLTSGAYEQYF,TGTGCCAGCAGCCCGCTGACTAGCGGGGCCTACGAGCAGTACTTC
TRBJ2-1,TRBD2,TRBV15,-,CATSIAGSSYNEQFF,TGTGCCACCAGCATAGCGGGAAGCTCCTACAATGAGCAGTTCTTC
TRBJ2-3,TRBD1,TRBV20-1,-,CSTYRGDTQYF,TGCAGTACATACAGGGGCGATACGCAGTATTTT
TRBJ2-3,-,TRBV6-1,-,CASSTARPSTDTQYF,TGTGCCAGCAGTACCGCGCGCCCTAGCACAGATACGCAGTATTTT
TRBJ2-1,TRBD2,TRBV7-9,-,CASSRLAGNYNEQFF,TGTGCCAGCAGCAGACTAGCGGGGAACTACAATGAGCAGTTCTTC
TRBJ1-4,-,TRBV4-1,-,CASSQGQATNEKLFF,TGCGCCAGCAGCCAAGGACAAGCAACTAATGAAAAACTGTTTTTT
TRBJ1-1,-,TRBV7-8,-,CASSSPSGVTEAFF,TGTGCCAGCAGCTCCCCGAGCGGGGTGACTGAAGCTTTCTTT
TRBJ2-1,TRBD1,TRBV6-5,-,CASSYSTDRGLREQFF,TGTGCCAGCAGTTACTCGACTGACAGGGGGCTTCGGGAGCAGTTCTTC
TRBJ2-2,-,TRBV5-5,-,CASSLVYRNTGELFF,TGTGCCAGCAGCTTGGTTTACAGGAACACCGGGGAGCTGTTTTTT
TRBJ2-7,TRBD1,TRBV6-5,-,CASRSGTGGSYEQYF,TGTGCCAGCAGGTCCGGGACAGGGGGTTCCTACGAGCAGTACTTC
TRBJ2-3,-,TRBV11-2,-,CASSLDFVGDTDTQYF,TGTGCCAGCAGCTTAGATTTCGTAGGGGACACAGATACGCAGTATTTT
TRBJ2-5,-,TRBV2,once,CASMRETFEPQETQYF,TGTGCCAGCATGAGGGAGACTTTTGAACCCCAAGAGACCCAGTACTTC
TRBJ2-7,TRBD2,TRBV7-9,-,CASSRGLAGGNSYEQYF,TGTGCCAGCAGCCGCGGACTAGCGGGAGGAAACTCCTACGAGCAGTACTTC
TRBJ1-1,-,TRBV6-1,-,CASSEEPGARTEAFF,TGTGCCAGCAGTGAAGAGCCAGGGGCCCGAACTGAAGCTTTCTTT
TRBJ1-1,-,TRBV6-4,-,CASLYRVETEAFF,TGTGCCAGCCTCTACAGGGTTGAAACTGAAGCTTTCTTT
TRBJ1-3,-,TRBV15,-,CATSGRNGNTIYF,TGTGCCACCAGCGGGCGAAATGGAAACACCATATATTTT
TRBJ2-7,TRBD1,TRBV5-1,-,CASSLGTGTLGEQYF,TGCGCCAGCAGCCTTGGGACAGGGACCCTCGGCGAGCAGTACTTC
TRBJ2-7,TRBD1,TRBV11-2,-,CASSLTDRGEQYF,TGTGCCAGCAGCTTAACCGACAGGGGCGAGCAGTACTTC
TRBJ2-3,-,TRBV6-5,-,CASSYGGKGTDTQYF,TGTGCCAGCAGTTACGGCGGGAAGGGGACAGATACGCAGTATTTT
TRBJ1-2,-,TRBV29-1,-,CSVSVLDSANYGYTF,TGCAGCGTCTCCGTCCTCGACAGCGCTAACTATGGCTACACCTTC
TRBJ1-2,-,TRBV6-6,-,CASSYSKGQGTPGYTF,TGTGCCAGCAGTTACTCGAAGGGCCAGGGAACCCCTGGCTACACCTTC
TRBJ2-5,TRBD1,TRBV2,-,CASTQTGGGETQYF,TGTGCCAGCACCCAGACAGGGGGCGGTGAGACCCAGTACTTC
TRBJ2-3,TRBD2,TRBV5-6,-,CASSLTSGVTDTQYF,TGTGCCAGCAGCTTGACTAGCGGGGTTACAGATACGCAGTATTTT
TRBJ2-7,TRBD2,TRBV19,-,CASSLAGGSYEQYF,TGTGCCAGTAGTTTAGCGGGAGGGTCCTACGAGCAGTACTTC
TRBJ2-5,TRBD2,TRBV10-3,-,CAIRSAGPQETQYF,TGTGCCATCAGGTCAGCGGGACCTCAAGAGACCCAGTACTTC
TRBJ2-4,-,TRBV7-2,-,CASSPPPLAKNIQYF,TGTGCCAGCAGCCCGCCTCCACTAGCCAAAAACATTCAGTACTTC
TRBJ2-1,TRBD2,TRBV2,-,CASSEALRRLAGRGDEQFF,TGTGCCAGCAGTGAAGCGCTTAGACGGCTAGCGGGACGCGGGGATGAGCAGTTCTTC
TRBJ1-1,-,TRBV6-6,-,CASTGAQNEAFF,TGTGCCAGTACTGGAGCGCAGAACGAAGCTTTCTTT
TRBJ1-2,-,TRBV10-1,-,CASSDSGTAAFYGYTF,TGCGCCAGCAGTGATTCCGGGACTGCCGCTTTCTATGGCTACACCTTC
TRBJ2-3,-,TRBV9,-,CASSVSGAETQYF,TGTGCCAGCAGCGTTTCTGGTGCGGAAACGCAGTATTTT
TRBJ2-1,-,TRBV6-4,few,CASSDSNSPQQFF,TGTGCCAGCAGTGACTCTAACTCCCCTCAGCAGTTCTTC
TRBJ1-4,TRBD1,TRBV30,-,CAWNRGRNEKLFF,TGTGCCTGGAACAGGGGGAGGAATGAAAAACTGTTTTTT
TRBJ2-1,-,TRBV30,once,CAWSDGATYNEQFF,TGTGCCTGGAGTGATGGGGCGACCTACAATGAGCAGTTCTTC
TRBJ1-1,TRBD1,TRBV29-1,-,CSVEDLGTGGPEAFF,TGCAGCGTTGAAGATCTGGGGACAGGGGGCCCTGAAGCTTTCTTT
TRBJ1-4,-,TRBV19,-,CASSRTATNEKLFF,TGTGCCAGTAGTAGGACAGCAACTAATGAAAAACTGTTTTTT
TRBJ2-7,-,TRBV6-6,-,CASSYSSDEQYF,TGTGCCAGCAGTTACTCGTCGGACGAGCAGTACTTC
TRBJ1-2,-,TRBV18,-,CASSSTGFNYGYTF,TGTGCCAGCTCATCTACAGGGTTTAACTATGGCTACACCTTC
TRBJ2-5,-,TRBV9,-,CASSVAGTQETQYF,TGTGCCAGCAGCGTCGCCGGGACTCAAGAGACCCAGTACTTC
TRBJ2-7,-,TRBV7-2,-,CASSFDERGEQYF,TGTGCCAGCAGCTTTGACGAAAGGGGCGAGCAGTACTTC
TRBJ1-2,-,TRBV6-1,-,CASRRQGAYGYTF,TGTGCCAGCCGTCGACAAGGGGCCTATGGCTACACCTTC
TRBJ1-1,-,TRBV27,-,CASSRDTHPYTEAFF,TGTGCCAGCAGCCGGGACACCCACCCCTACACTGAAGCTTTCTTT
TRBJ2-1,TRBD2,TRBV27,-,CASSFLAGPEQFF,TGTGCCAGCAGTTTCCTAGCGGGACCTGAGCAGTTCTTC
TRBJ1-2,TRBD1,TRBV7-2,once,CASSRQGATPVGYTF,TGTGCCAGCAGCCGACAGGGGGCGACTCCAGTAGGCTACACCTTC
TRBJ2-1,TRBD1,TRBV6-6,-,CASASRGPYNEQFF,TGTGCCAGCGCCTCCAGGGGGCCCTACAATGAGCAGTTCTTC
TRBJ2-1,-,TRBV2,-,CASSDIARVGNEQFF,TGTGCCAGCAGTGACATAGCCCGTGTAGGCAATGAGCAGTTCTTC
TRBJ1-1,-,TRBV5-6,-,CASLIRGRTEAFF,TGTGCCAGCCTGATCAGGGGCAGGACTGAAGCTTTCTTT
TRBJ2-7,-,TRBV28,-,CASSSTGYRGSYEQYF,TGTGCCAGCAGTTCTACAGGGTACCGAGGATCCTACGAGCAGTACTTC
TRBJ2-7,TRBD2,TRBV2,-,CASSSGIGGYEQYF,TGTGCCAGCAGTAGCGGGATAGGAGGCTACGAGCAGTACTTC
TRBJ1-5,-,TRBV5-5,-,CASSPGGVNQPQHF,TGTGCCAGCAGCCCCGGCGGGGTCAATCAGCCCCAGCATTTT